The sequence of this TCR beta chain was determined in a study of shared clonotypes between healthy human individuals. Study-level findings and limits: Among donors, sharing of clonotypes was expected to be affected by sequencing depth.

Trimming pared 4 bases from V and 5 bases from J, leaving 14 bases between. In germline, CDR1 is SQVTM, CDR2 ANQGSEA. The CDR3 length is 13 residues. This clone came up once. Its target is unknown. The repertoire was sequenced with immunoSEQ multiplex PCR; TCRdb's copy has only in-frame clones and lacks some. The sample includes nearly 500,000 clones, over 65% seen only once; the top ten take under 15%. This chain links TRBV29-1 with TRBJ1-1, with a possible D match to TRBD1 (6 bases). This receptor was identified in a woman aged 40 to 50 in good health. Some clones in this sample may be carry-over from other donors' samples. The sequencing sample was made of PBMCs. The DNA of the CDR3 is TGCAGCGTTGGATCAGGGGATTGGACTGAAGCTTTCTTT. Translated: CSVGSGDWTEAFF.